This TCR beta chain is drawn from a study of blood T cell repertoires in COVID-19. The wider study: Whether acute or convalescent, the COVID-19 samples came from the United States, Italy and Spain. In each case, the material was cDNA or gDNA derived from T cells, B-cell-depleted T cells, or PBMCs.

Enrolment of Seattle patients took place during active infection, and they were followed longitudinally. Germline values: CDR1 LNHDA, CDR2 SQIVND (reference sequence). CDR3 length: 15 amino acids. V lost 5 bases and J lost 3; bases outside the gene matches: 9. Per the original data handling: From reference gene primer amplification, estimates of nucleated cell counts were derived. Sequenced by immunoSEQ multiplex PCR; TCRdb stores in-frame clones only, minus some. D and trimming were read from the DNA, whereas the V and J calls and clone size are those reported in that table. The sample carries some 300,000 clones, over 80% recorded once.

The genes are TRBV19 and TRBJ2-7, with 8 bases that match TRBD1. This TCR was sampled from a woman in her 50s with COVID-19, enrolled during active disease. What was sequenced was peripheral blood. DNA of the CDR3: TGTGCCAGTAGTCCATTCACAGGGGGAGGCTACGAGCAGTACTTC. It codes for CASSPFTGGGYEQYF. Drawing the rest from reference TRBV19 and TRBJ2-7, the complete variable domain is DGGITQSPKYLFRKEGQNVTLSCEQNLNHDAMYWYRQDPGQGLRLIYYSQIVNDFQKGDIAEGYSVSREKKESFPLTVTSAQKNPTAFYLCASSPFTGGGYEQYFGPGTRLTVT.